One TCR beta chain is described in this entry. What antigen it recognizes has not been identified. Base qualities are not at hand, and no much larger clone is one base apart. The CDR3 regions of human TCRbeta chains were analyzed by immunosequencing. Under the source paper's analysis protocol: Repertoire TCRs were matched against a reference library of SARS-CoV-2-specific TCRs generated with the MIRA antigen-specificity platform. Breadth was defined as the fraction of unique TCRs that were SARS-CoV-2-associated, and depth was defined as the fraction of total T cells that were SARS-CoV-2-associated. Using the MIRA data, each spike-specific TCR was mapped to the spike region that the TCR reacts to and placed in a CD4 or CD8 class. Log10-transformed breadth and depth values were compared by one-way ANOVA with Sidak's multiple comparisons tests. TCRdb carries this immuneACCESS record with in-frame sequences only. Its versions omit some clonotypes, under half of them owing to an unresolved V gene in the studies checked, with the rest unexplained. D and trimming were read from the DNA, whereas the V and J calls and clone size are those reported in that table. This sample holds more than 95,000 clones; more than 85% were observed only once. Just under 7.5% of the sample goes to the ten largest clones.

The sample's time point label, in plain terms: baseline before first vaccination. Samples from vaccinated people were obtained from the UK trials COV001 and COV002, which included a single-blind randomized controlled phase 2/3 trial of AZD1222 (ChAdOx1 nCoV-19) in healthy adults. For TCRbeta chain sequencing, PBMC samples from trial participants were taken at day 0 and at day 28 after the second dose. This entry belongs to a study of T cell responses to AZD1222 COVID-19 vaccine (dated by TCRdb to the early 2020s). Regarding the research as a whole: AZD1222 recipients with second doses at about 4 weeks or about 12 weeks were pooled, because spike-specific TCR depth and breadth did not differ between schedules. A total of about 230 trial participants underwent TCR sequencing, of whom some 210 received two doses of AZD1222 and roughly 25 received two doses of the MenACWY control vaccine. Trial participants were enrolled into age subgroups of 18-55, 56-69 and 70-plus years, which contained around 140, 26 and 57 TCR-sequenced participants, respectively. Results and caveats for the whole study, not just this receptor: Only five to seven AZD1222 recipients were SARS-CoV-2 seropositive at baseline, limiting conclusions about previously exposed vaccinees. Because no day 14 peak-response samples were available, the repertoires could be characterized only after the peak T cell response. The 56-69-year group was small, and its depth increase did not reach significance, likely because of low power. After two AZD1222 doses, both the breadth and the depth of spike-specific TCRs were significantly higher than at day 0 and than in MenACWY recipients. Participants were mostly white British, with more females than males. The authors suggested clonal diversity may have been underestimated. Nearly half of unique spike-specific TCRs reportedly recognized epitopes outside regions mutated in the B.1.351 and B.1.1.7 variants. CD4 TCRs associated with the vaccine covered the entire spike protein, and the dominant responses were in regions 160-218 and 743-854.

The sequencing used peripheral blood, collected on day 0 of AZD1222 vaccination. The sequence came from an adult in good health.

The DNA is TGTGCCAGCAGCCCCGAGCGATATGGCTACACCTTC. Its product reads: CASSPERYGYTF. The rearrangement joined TRBV5-8 to TRBJ1-2; the D gene lacks a confident call. CDR1 is given as SGHTS and CDR2 as YDEGEE, both from the germline V gene. From its cysteine to its phenylalanine, the CDR3 spans 12 amino acids. CDR3 DNA is the only sequence kept; it has 36 bases, read in frame from the first base. Between the V and J ends, shortened by 4 bases and 5 bases respectively, the junction contains 9 bases.